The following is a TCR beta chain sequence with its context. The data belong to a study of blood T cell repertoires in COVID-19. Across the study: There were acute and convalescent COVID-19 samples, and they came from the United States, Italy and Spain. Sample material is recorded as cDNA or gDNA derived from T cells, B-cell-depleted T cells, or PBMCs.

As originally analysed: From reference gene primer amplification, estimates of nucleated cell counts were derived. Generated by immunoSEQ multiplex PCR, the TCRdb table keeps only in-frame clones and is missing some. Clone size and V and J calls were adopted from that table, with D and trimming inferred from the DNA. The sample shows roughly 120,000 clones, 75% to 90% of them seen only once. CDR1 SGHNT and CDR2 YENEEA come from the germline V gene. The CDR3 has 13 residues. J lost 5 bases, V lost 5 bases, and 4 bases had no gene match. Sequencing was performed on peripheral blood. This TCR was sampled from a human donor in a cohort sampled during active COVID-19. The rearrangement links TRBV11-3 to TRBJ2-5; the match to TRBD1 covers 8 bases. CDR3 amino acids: CASSKDRAETQYF. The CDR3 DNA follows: TGTGCCAGCAGCAAGGACAGGGCGGAGACCCAGTACTTC.